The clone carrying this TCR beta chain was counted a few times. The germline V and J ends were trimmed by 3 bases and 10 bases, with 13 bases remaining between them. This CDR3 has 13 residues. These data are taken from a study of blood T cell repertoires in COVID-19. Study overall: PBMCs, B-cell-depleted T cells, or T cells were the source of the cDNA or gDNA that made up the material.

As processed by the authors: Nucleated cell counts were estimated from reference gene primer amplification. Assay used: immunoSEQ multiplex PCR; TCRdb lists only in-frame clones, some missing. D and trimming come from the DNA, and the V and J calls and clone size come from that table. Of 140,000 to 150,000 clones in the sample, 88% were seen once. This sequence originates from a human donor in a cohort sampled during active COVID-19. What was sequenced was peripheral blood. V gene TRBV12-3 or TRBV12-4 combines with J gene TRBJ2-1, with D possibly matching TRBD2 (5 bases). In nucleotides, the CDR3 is TGTGCCAGCAGTTTTGGTAGCGAGCACGAGCAGTTCTTC. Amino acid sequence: CASSFGSEHEQFF.